This TCR beta chain was identified in a study of blood T cell repertoires in COVID-19. Overall study context: The study drew acute and convalescent COVID-19 samples from the United States, Italy and Spain.

The CDR3 runs to 12 residues. V lost 8 bases and J lost 5, with 12 bases in between. The germline V gene encodes CDR1 MNHEY and CDR2 SMNVEV (reference sequence). TCRdb's table, derived via immunoSEQ multiplex PCR, lists solely in-frame clones and lacks some. The sample shows about 66,000 clones, around 80% of them seen only once. The rearrangement links TRBV27 to TRBJ1-1; tentative D call: TRBD1 (5 bases). Sequencing was done on a sample of peripheral blood. This receptor was identified in a human donor in a cohort sampled during active COVID-19. The CDR3 region is CASGRSGTEAFF. The CDR3 nucleotides read TGTGCCAGCGGACGCTCAGGGACTGAAGCTTTCTTT.